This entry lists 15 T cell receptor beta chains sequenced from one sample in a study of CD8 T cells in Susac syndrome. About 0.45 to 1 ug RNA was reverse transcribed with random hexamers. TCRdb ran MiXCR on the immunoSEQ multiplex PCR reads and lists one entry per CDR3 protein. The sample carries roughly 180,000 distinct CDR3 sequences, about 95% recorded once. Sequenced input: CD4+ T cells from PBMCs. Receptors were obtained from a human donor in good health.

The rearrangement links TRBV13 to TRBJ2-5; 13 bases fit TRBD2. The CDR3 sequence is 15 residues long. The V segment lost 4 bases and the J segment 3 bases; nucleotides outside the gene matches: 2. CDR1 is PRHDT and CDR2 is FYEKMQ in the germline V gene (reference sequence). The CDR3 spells CASSSGLAGEETQYF. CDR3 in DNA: TGTGCCAGCAGCTCAGGACTAGCGGGAGAAGAGACCCAGTACTTC.

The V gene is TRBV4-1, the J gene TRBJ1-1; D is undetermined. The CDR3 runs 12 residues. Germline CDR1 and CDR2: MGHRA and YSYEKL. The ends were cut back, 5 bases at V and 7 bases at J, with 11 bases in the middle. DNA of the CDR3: TGCGCCAGCAGCAAAGGTCGGGGTGAAGCTTTCTTT. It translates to CASSKGRGEAFF.

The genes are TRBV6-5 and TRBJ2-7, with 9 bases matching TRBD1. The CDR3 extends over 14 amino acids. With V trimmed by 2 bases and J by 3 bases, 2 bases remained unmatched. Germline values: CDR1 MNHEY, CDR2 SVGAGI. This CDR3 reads CASSYMDRGYEQYF. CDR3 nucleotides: TGTGCCAGCAGTTACATGGACAGGGGCTACGAGCAGTACTTC.

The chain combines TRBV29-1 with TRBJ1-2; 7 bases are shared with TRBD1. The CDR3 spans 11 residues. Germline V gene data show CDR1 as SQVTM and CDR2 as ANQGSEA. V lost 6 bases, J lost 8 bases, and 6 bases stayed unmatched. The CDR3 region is CSVGDSGGYTF. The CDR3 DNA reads TGCAGCGTGGGGGACAGTGGGGGCTACACCTTC.

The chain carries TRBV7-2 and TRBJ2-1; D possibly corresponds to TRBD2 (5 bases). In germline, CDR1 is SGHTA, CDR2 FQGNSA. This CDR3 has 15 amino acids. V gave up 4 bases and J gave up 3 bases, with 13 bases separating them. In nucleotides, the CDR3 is TGTGCCAGCAGCTCCCTACTCGGACTCTACAATGAGCAGTTCTTC. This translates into CASSSLLGLYNEQFF. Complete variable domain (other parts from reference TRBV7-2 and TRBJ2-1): GAGVSQSPSNKVTEKGKDVELRCDPISGHTALYWYRQSLGQGLEFLIYFQGNSAPDKSGLPSDRFSAERTGGSVSTLTIQRTQQEDSAVYLCASSSLLGLYNEQFFGPGTRLTVL.

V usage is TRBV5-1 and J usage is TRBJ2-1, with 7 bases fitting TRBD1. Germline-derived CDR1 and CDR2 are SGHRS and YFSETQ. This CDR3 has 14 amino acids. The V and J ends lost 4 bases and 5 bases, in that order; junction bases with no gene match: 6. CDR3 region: CASSRQGPDNEQFF. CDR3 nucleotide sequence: TGCGCCAGCAGCAGACAGGGACCAGACAATGAGCAGTTCTTC.

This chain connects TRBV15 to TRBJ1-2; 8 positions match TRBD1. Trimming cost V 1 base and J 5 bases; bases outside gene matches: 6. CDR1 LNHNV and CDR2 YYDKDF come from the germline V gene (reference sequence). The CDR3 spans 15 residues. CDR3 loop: CATSRADRGSYGYTF. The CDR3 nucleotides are TGTGCCACCAGCAGAGCCGACAGGGGATCATATGGCTACACCTTC.

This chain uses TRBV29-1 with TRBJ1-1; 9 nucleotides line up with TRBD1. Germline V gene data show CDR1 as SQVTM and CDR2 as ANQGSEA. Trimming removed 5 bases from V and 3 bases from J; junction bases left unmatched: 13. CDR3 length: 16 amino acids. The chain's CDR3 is CSVSQTGQGGDTEAFF. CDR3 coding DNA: TGCAGCGTTTCGCAAACGGGACAGGGAGGGGACACTGAAGCTTTCTTT.

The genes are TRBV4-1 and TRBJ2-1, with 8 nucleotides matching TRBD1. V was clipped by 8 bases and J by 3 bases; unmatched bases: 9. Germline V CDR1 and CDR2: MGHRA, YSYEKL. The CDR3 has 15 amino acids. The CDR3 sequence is CASAPWTGRYNEQFF. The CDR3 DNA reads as TGCGCCAGCGCCCCTTGGACAGGGCGCTACAATGAGCAGTTCTTC.

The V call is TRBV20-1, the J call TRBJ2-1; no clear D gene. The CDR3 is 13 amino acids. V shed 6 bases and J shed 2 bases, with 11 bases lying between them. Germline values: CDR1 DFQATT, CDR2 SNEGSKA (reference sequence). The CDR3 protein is CSARDLTYNEQFF. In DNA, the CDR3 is TGCAGTGCGCGAGACCTCACCTACAATGAGCAGTTCTTC.

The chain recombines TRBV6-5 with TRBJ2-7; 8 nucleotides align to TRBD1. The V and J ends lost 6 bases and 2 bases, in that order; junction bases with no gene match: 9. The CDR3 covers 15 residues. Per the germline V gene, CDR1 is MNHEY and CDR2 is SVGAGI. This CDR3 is CASRVGTGRAYEQYF. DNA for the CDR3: TGTGCCAGCAGAGTGGGGACAGGCCGCGCCTACGAGCAGTACTTC.

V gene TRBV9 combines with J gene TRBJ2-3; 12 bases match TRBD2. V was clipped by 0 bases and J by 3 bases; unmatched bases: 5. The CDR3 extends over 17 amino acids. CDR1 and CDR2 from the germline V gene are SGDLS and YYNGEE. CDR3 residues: CASSVGRLAGVTDTQYF. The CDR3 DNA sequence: TGTGCCAGCAGCGTAGGGAGACTAGCGGGAGTAACAGATACGCAGTATTTT.

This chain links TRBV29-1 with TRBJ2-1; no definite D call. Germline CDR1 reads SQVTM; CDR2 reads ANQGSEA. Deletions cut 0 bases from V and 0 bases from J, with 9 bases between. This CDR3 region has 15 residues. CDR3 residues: CSVEDYWSSYNEQFF. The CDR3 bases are TGCAGCGTTGAAGATTATTGGAGCTCCTACAATGAGCAGTTCTTC.

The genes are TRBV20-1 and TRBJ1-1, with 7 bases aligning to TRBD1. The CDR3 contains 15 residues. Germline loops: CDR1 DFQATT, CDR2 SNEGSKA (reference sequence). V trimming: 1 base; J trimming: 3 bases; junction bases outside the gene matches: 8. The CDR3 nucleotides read TGCAGTGCTAGAGTAGTGGGCAGGGGGGACACTGAAGCTTTCTTT. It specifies CSARVVGRGDTEAFF.

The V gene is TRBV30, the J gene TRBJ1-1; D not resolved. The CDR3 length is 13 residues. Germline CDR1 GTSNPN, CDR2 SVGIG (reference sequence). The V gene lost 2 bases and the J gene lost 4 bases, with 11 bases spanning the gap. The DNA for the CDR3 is TGTGCCTGGAGTAAGGGTGGGATCACTGAAGCTTTCTTT. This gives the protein CAWSKGGITEAFF. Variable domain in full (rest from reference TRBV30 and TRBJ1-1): SQTIHQWPATLVQPVGSPLSLECTVEGTSNPNLYWYRQAAGRGLQLLFYSVGIGQISSEVPQNLSASRPQDRQFILSSKKLLLSDSGFYLCAWSKGGITEAFFGQGTRLTVV.